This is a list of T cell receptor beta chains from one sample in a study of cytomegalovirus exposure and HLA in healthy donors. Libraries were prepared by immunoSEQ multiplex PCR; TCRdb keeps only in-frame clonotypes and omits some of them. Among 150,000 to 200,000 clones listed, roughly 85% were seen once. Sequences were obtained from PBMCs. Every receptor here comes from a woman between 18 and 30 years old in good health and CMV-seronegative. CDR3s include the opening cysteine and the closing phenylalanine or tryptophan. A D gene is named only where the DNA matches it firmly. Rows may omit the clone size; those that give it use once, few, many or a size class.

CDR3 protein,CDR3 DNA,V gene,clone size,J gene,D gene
CASSPRKLAATAGELFF,TGTGCCAGCAGTCCCAGAAAACTAGCGGCCACGGCCGGGGAGCTGTTTTTT,TRBV28,NA,TRBJ2-2,TRBD2
CASSPWTSADTQYF,TGCGCCAGCAGCCCCTGGACTAGCGCAGATACGCAGTATTTT,TRBV4-1,NA,TRBJ2-3,TRBD2
CASSRQPGHPRDEQYF,TGTGCCAGCAGCCGACAGCCGGGACACCCTCGGGACGAGCAGTACTTC,TRBV7-8,NA,TRBJ2-7,NA
CASRKLAGEYTQYF,TGTGCCAGCAGAAAACTAGCGGGAGAGTATACGCAGTATTTT,TRBV6-5,NA,TRBJ2-3,TRBD2
CASSPGTGDPPQYF,TGTGCCAGCAGCCCAGGGACAGGGGATCCCCCCCAGTACTTC,TRBV27,NA,TRBJ2-5,TRBD1
CASSLGATVSSGNTIYF,TGTGCCAGCAGCTTAGGGGCCACAGTGAGCTCTGGAAACACCATATATTTT,TRBV7-2,NA,TRBJ1-3,NA
CASSLGTGGFNQPQHF,TGTGCCAGCAGTTTAGGGACAGGGGGATTCAATCAGCCCCAGCATTTT,TRBV27,NA,TRBJ1-5,TRBD1
CASSQDAGLAGLGSHNEQFF,TGCGCCAGCAGCCAAGATGCGGGACTAGCGGGGCTGGGATCCCACAATGAGCAGTTCTTC,TRBV4-1,NA,TRBJ2-1,TRBD2
CASSPQGAGGYTF,TGTGCCAGCAGCCCACAGGGGGCGGGTGGCTACACCTTC,TRBV11-3,NA,TRBJ1-2,TRBD1
CASSLDSTGELFF,TGCGCCAGCAGCCTCGACAGCACCGGGGAGCTGTTTTTT,TRBV5-1,NA,TRBJ2-2,NA
CASSQENRAWETQYF,TGCGCCAGCAGCCAAGAAAACAGGGCTTGGGAGACCCAGTACTTC,TRBV4-3,NA,TRBJ2-5,NA
CASSITGGTSGETQYF,TGTGCCAGTAGTATAACGGGGGGGACTAGTGGAGAGACCCAGTACTTC,TRBV19,few,TRBJ2-5,TRBD2
CASSPLAGTYEQYF,TGTGCCAGCTCACCACTCGCCGGGACCTACGAGCAGTACTTC,TRBV18,NA,TRBJ2-7,NA
CASTRASGNNEQFF,TGCGCCAGCACCCGGGCTAGCGGAAACAATGAGCAGTTCTTC,TRBV5-1,few,TRBJ2-1,TRBD2
CAWSDGRTARNGYTF,TGTGCCTGGAGTGACGGTAGGACAGCAAGAAATGGCTACACCTTC,TRBV30,NA,TRBJ1-2,NA
CSVVTYRVGQPQHF,TGCAGCGTCGTCACTTACAGGGTCGGTCAGCCCCAGCATTTT,TRBV29-1,NA,TRBJ1-5,NA
CASSLGTGVEKLFF,TGTGCCAGCAGCTTGGGGACAGGGGTTGAAAAACTGTTTTTT,TRBV5-6,few,TRBJ1-4,TRBD1
CASTGGSPIHEQFF,TGCGCCAGCACCGGCGGGAGCCCGATCCATGAGCAGTTCTTC,TRBV5-1,few,TRBJ2-1,TRBD2
CASSPGDRRGETQYF,TGTGCCAGCAGCCCCGGGGACCGCCGGGGGGAGACCCAGTACTTC,TRBV7-9,NA,TRBJ2-5,NA
CASRMEGRSYNEQFF,TGTGCCAGCAGGATGGAGGGAAGGTCCTACAATGAGCAGTTCTTC,TRBV27,NA,TRBJ2-1,NA
CASSLTVLGTSGRADEQFF,TGTGCCAGCAGCTTAACGGTACTGGGGACTAGCGGGAGGGCAGATGAGCAGTTCTTC,TRBV7-9,NA,TRBJ2-1,TRBD2
CASHWRDGELFF,TGTGCCAGCCATTGGCGGGACGGGGAGCTGTTTTTT,TRBV6-5,once,TRBJ2-2,NA
CASSTSGAQGTQYF,TGTGCCAGTAGTACAAGCGGGGCCCAGGGTACGCAGTATTTT,TRBV19,NA,TRBJ2-3,TRBD2
CASSPQGQGDSPLHF,TGTGCCAGCTCACCTCAGGGGCAAGGGGATTCACCCCTCCACTTT,TRBV18,NA,TRBJ1-6,NA
CASSQMDRVYGGYTF,TGCGCCAGCAGCCAGATGGACAGGGTGTATGGTGGCTACACCTTC,TRBV4-3,many,TRBJ1-2,TRBD1
CASSLNRDSWGEAFF,TGCGCCAGCAGCTTAAACCGGGACAGTTGGGGGGAAGCTTTCTTT,TRBV5-1,NA,TRBJ1-1,TRBD1
CASSQGGEYYGYTF,TGCGCCAGCAGCCAAGGGGGCGAGTACTATGGCTACACCTTC,TRBV4-3,few,TRBJ1-2,NA
CASSLGGVTGELFF,TGTGCCAGCAGCTTAGGGGGGGTAACCGGGGAGCTGTTTTTT,TRBV11-2,NA,TRBJ2-2,NA
CASSQYAGGPDTQYF,TGTGCCAGCAGTCAGTATGCGGGGGGTCCAGATACGCAGTATTTT,TRBV27,NA,TRBJ2-3,TRBD2
CASRTMGQGLSYGYTF,TGTGCCAGCAGGACTATGGGACAGGGCCTATCCTATGGCTACACCTTC,TRBV2,NA,TRBJ1-2,TRBD1
CASSHTGTTGVTGELFF,TGCGCCAGCAGCCATACCGGGACTACCGGGGTCACCGGGGAGCTGTTTTTT,TRBV4-3,NA,TRBJ2-2,TRBD2
CASSLDPGTQYF,TGTGCCAGCAGCTTGGATCCGGGTACGCAGTATTTT,TRBV5-6,NA,TRBJ2-3,NA
CASSDAGTSSTDTQYF,TGTGCCAGCAGTGACGCCGGGACATCGAGCACAGATACGCAGTATTTT,TRBV2,NA,TRBJ2-3,NA
CASSPGTSGFGEQFF,TGTGCCAGCAGCCCCGGGACTAGCGGGTTCGGTGAGCAGTTCTTC,TRBV11-3,NA,TRBJ2-1,TRBD2
CASSLDQEGQPQHF,TGTGCCAGCAGCCTCGACCAGGAGGGACAGCCCCAGCATTTT,TRBV6-6,NA,TRBJ1-5,NA
CASSSLTSSYNEQFF,TGTGCCAGCAGCTCTCTTACCAGCTCCTACAATGAGCAGTTCTTC,TRBV6-1,NA,TRBJ2-1,NA
CAGRGYTGELFF,TGTGCCGGGAGGGGGTACACCGGGGAGCTGTTTTTT,TRBV7-2,NA,TRBJ2-2,NA
CASRDSRSDGYTF,TGTGCCAGCAGGGATTCGCGGTCAGATGGCTACACCTTC,TRBV7-9,once,TRBJ1-2,NA
CASSPYAGTGNQPQHF,TGTGCCAGCAGCCCTTACGCCGGGACAGGGAATCAGCCCCAGCATTTT,TRBV7-2,NA,TRBJ1-5,TRBD1
CASQAGPASQEKLFF,TGTGCCAGCCAGGCAGGCCCGGCGTCTCAGGAAAAACTGTTTTTT,TRBV6-5,once,TRBJ1-4,NA
CASSQESSGLAGGIYEQYF,TGCGCCAGCAGCCAAGAATCGTCGGGGCTAGCGGGAGGTATATACGAGCAGTACTTC,TRBV4-3,NA,TRBJ2-7,TRBD2
CASGSTGGNTEAFF,TGTGCCAGCGGATCCACAGGGGGTAACACTGAAGCTTTCTTT,TRBV19,NA,TRBJ1-1,TRBD1
CASSLSAGELFF,TGTGCCAGCAGTTTATCGGCCGGGGAGCTGTTTTTT,TRBV28,NA,TRBJ2-2,NA
CAWSSHRGDQPQHF,TGTGCCTGGAGTTCCCACAGGGGAGATCAGCCCCAGCATTTT,TRBV30,NA,TRBJ1-5,TRBD1
CASSEFASGRAPVNEQFF,TGTGCCAGCAGTGAATTTGCTAGCGGGAGGGCCCCGGTCAATGAGCAGTTCTTC,TRBV25-1,NA,TRBJ2-1,TRBD2
CSVVQGWGQFF,TGCAGCGTCGTACAGGGGTGGGGACAGTTCTTC,TRBV29-1,NA,TRBJ2-1,TRBD1
CASSVLAGMETQYF,TGCGCCAGCAGCGTACTAGCGGGGATGGAGACCCAGTACTTC,TRBV4-1,NA,TRBJ2-5,TRBD2
CASSGQGAGSGNTIYF,TGTGCCAGCAGCGGACAGGGGGCCGGCTCTGGAAACACCATATATTTT,TRBV2,NA,TRBJ1-3,TRBD1
CASSPMNTGELFF,TGTGCCAGTAGTCCTATGAACACCGGGGAGCTGTTTTTT,TRBV19,NA,TRBJ2-2,NA
CASSLGANYGYTF,TGTGCCAGCAGCTTGGGGGCAAACTATGGCTACACCTTC,TRBV5-6,NA,TRBJ1-2,NA
CASSLSTGPNTGELFF,TGTGCCAGCAGTTTATCGACAGGGCCGAACACCGGGGAGCTGTTTTTT,TRBV6-5,NA,TRBJ2-2,TRBD1
CASSVEGLGADTQYF,TGTGCCAGCAGCGTAGAGGGACTAGGGGCAGATACGCAGTATTTT,TRBV9,NA,TRBJ2-3,TRBD2
CAISESSYLSYGYTF,TGTGCCATCAGTGAGTCGTCATACCTTAGCTATGGCTACACCTTC,TRBV10-3,NA,TRBJ1-2,NA
CASRRGLAGAEQYF,TGCGCCAGCAGACGGGGGCTAGCGGGAGCCGAGCAGTACTTC,TRBV10-2,NA,TRBJ2-7,TRBD2
CASSLGLADYNEQFF,TGTGCCAGCAGTCTGGGACTAGCGGATTACAATGAGCAGTTCTTC,TRBV28,NA,TRBJ2-1,TRBD2
CASSESWTSGYTGELFF,TGCGCCAGCAGTGAGTCGTGGACTAGCGGGTACACCGGGGAGCTGTTTTTT,TRBV10-1,NA,TRBJ2-2,TRBD2
CASSPGTGTEAFF,TGCGCCAGCAGCCCGGGGACAGGTACTGAAGCTTTCTTT,TRBV4-3,NA,TRBJ1-1,TRBD1
CASNTAGTPVNEQFF,TGTGCCAGCAACACCGCGGGGACCCCGGTCAATGAGCAGTTCTTC,TRBV9,NA,TRBJ2-1,NA